This T cell receptor beta chain was identified in a study of regulatory T cells in long-lasting Graves disease. Findings of the study overall: Persistent Graves' cases showed lower TCR diversity than newly diagnosed cases.

The V gene lost 11 bases and the J gene lost 3 bases, with 16 bases spanning the gap. Germline values: CDR1 MDHEN, CDR2 SYDVKM. The CDR3 covers 13 residues. As for this clonotype: As yet, its antigen is unknown. A clone one base away is much larger, so this may be a read error.

The time point: newly diagnosed GD, antithyroid drugs for less than 3 months. Preparation of the TCR library used RNA extracted from PBMCs. The patients were drawn from one endocrinology department in Xi'an, China. Staff drew around 8.5 milliliters of peripheral blood into EDTA tubes. Libraries of TCR beta came from iRepertoire HTBI primers plus Arm-PCR of CDR3 regions. Via MiXCR, TCRdb re-called the multiplex PCR reads, giving one row per CDR3 protein. The table lists about 560,000 distinct CDR3 sequences, around 15% of them singletons. The same sample was also used in a study of T cells in Graves' hyperthyroidism and ophthalmopathy. From that study: TCR CDR3 underwent first-round RT-PCR with the HTBI primer set.

Sequenced material: peripheral blood mononuclear cells (PBMCs), taken at new diagnosis, from a patient treated with antithyroid drugs. The sequence derives from a man between 18 and 29 years old with Graves disease. The chain uses TRBV28 and TRBJ1-1; TRBD1 is a possible D gene (5 bases). Written as DNA, the CDR3 is TGTGCCGGGGGGAGGGGCCGGGACACTGAAGCTTTCTTT. Translated: CAGGRGRDTEAFF.